This T cell receptor beta chain comes out of a study of cytomegalovirus exposure and HLA in healthy donors. The CDR3 is made up of 14 amino acids. The V end was cut by 0 bases, the J end by 8 bases, with 14 bases between. Germline V CDR1 and CDR2: SGHRS, YFSETQ. Primers: 60 Vbeta forward and 13 Jbeta reverse. In the original processing: Roughly 11 million of the about 80 million unique TCR beta chains counted in a later analysis were shared. Generated by immunoSEQ multiplex PCR, the TCRdb table keeps only in-frame clones and is missing some. That table is the source of V, J and clone size, and D and trimming were worked out from the DNA. The sample comprises approximately 130,000 clones, 85% of which are singletons, and under 7% rests with the top ten.

The V gene is TRBV5-1, the J gene TRBJ1-2; a weak D match, TRBD1 (6 bases). This clonotype was sampled from a woman aged 25-40 years in good health and CMV-seropositive. The source material was PBMCs. The DNA of the CDR3 is TGCGCCAGCAGCTTGGAGGCGGGGGGCCGGGGCTACACCTTC. Its translation: CASSLEAGGRGYTF. The whole variable domain, filled in from reference TRBV5-1 and TRBJ1-2, reads KAGVTQTPRYLIKTRGQQVTLSCSPISGHRSVSWYQQTPGQGLQFLFEYFSETQRNKGNFPGRFSGRQFSNSRSEMNVSTLELGDSALYLCASSLEAGGRGYTFGSGTRLTVV.